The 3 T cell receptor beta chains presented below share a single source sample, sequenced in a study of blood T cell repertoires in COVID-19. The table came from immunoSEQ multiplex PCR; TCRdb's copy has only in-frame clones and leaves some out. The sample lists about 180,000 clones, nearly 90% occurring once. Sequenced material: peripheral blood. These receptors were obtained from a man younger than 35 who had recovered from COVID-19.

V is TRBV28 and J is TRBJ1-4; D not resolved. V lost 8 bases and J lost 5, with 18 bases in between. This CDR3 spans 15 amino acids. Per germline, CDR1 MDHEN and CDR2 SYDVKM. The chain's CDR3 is CASHPRERYNEKLFF. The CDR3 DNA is TGTGCCAGCCACCCGAGGGAACGGTACAATGAAAAACTGTTTTTT.

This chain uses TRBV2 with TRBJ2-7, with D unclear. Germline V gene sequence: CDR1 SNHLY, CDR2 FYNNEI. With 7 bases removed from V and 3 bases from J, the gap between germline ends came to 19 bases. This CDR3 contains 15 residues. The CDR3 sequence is CASILTWRSVYEQYF. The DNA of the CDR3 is TGTGCCAGCATCCTGACTTGGCGGTCCGTCTACGAGCAGTACTTC.

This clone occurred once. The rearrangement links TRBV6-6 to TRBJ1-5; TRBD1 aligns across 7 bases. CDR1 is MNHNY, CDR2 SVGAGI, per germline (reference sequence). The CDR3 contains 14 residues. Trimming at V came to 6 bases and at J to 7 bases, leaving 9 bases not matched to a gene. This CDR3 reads CASRNDRVGQPQHF. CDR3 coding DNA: TGTGCCAGCAGAAACGACAGGGTGGGACAGCCCCAGCATTTT.